This T cell receptor (beta chain) was captured in a study of blood T cell repertoires in COVID-19. Study-level information: Donors in the United States, Italy and Spain gave samples during acute or convalescent COVID-19. Sources were T cells, B-cell-depleted T cells, or PBMCs; the material itself was cDNA or gDNA.

As handled by the study authors: Amplification from reference gene primers served as the basis for estimated nucleated cell counts. Sequencing used immunoSEQ multiplex PCR; TCRdb keeps in-frame clones, though not all of them. V and J calls and clone size are given by that table; D and trimming were obtained from the DNA. The repertoire holds 200,000 to 250,000 clones, with around three quarters as singletons. This CDR3 is 13 amino acids long. V lost 2 bases, J lost 2 bases, and 6 bases lay in between. Germline CDR1 is SGHTA and CDR2 is FQGTGA. The V and J genes are TRBV7-3 and TRBJ2-5; D not resolved. Sequenced material: peripheral blood. The sequence came from a woman between 70 and 85 years old with acute or convalescent COVID-19. This chain's CDR3 is CASSLLQQETQYF. The CDR3 nucleotides are TGTGCCAGCAGCTTACTACAGCAAGAGACCCAGTACTTC.